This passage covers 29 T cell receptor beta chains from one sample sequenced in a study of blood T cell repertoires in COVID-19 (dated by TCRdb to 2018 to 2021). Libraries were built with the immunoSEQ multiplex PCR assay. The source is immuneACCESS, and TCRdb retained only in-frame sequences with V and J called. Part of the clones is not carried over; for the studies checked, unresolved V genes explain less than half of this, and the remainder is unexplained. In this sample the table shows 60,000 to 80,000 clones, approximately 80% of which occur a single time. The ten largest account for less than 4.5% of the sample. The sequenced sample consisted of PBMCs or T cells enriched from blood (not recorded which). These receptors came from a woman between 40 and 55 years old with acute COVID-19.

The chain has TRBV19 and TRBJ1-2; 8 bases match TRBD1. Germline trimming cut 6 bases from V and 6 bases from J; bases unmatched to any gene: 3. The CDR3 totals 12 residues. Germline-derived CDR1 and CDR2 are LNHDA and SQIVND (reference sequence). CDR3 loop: CASSQGADGYTF. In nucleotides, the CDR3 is TGTGCCAGTAGCCAGGGGGCAGATGGCTACACCTTC.

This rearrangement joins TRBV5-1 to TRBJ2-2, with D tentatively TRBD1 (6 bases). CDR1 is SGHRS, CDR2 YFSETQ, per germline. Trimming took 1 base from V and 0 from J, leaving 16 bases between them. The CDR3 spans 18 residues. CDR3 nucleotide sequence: TGCGCCAGCAGCTTGTCATGGCAGGGGCCAACGAACACCGGGGAGCTGTTTTTT. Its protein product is CASSLSWQGPTNTGELFF.

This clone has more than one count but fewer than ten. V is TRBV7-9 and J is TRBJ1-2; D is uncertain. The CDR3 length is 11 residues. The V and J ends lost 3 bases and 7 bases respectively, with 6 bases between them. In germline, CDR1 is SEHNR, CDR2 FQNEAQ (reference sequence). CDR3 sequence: CASSFPSGYTF. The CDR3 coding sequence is TGTGCCAGCAGCTTCCCCAGTGGCTACACCTTC.

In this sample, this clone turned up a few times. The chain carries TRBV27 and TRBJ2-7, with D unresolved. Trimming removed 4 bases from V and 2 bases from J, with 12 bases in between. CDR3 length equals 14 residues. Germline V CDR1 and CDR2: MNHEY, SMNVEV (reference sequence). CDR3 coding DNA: TGTGCCAGCAGTTCCTCGGTCGGTCCCTACGAGCAGTACTTC. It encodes CASSSSVGPYEQYF.

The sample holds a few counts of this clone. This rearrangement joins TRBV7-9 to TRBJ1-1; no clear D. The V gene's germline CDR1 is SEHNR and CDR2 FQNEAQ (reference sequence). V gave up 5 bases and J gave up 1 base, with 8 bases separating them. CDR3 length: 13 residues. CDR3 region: CASSPPGNTEAFF. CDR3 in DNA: TGTGCCAGCAGCCCCCCCGGGAACACTGAAGCTTTCTTT. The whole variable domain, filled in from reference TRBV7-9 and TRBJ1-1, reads DTGVSQNPRHKITKRGQNVTFRCDPISEHNRLYWYRQTLGQGPEFLTYFQNEAQLEKSRLLSDRFSAERPKGSFSTLEIQRTEQGDSAMYLCASSPPGNTEAFFGQGTRLTVV.

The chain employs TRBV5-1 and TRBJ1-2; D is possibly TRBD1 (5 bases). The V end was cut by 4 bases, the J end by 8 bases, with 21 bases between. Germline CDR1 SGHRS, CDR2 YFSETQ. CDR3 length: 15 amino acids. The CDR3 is CASSGTYTPRVGYTF. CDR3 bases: TGCGCCAGCAGCGGAACCTACACTCCCAGGGTGGGCTACACCTTC.

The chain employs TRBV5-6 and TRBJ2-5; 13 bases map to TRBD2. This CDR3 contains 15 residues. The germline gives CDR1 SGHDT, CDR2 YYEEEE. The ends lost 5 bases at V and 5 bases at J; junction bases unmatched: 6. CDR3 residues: CASSAGTSGVETQYF. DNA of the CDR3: TGTGCCAGCAGTGCCGGGACTAGCGGGGTTGAGACCCAGTACTTC.

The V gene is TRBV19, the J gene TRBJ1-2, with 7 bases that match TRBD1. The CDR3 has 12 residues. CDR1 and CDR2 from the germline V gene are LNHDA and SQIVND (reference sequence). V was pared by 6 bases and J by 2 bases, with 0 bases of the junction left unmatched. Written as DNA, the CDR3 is TGTGCCAGTAGGACAGGGAACTATGGCTACACCTTC. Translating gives CASRTGNYGYTF.

The CDR3, as DNA: TGTGCCAGCAGCTTCGGACAGGGGACCGCCTACGAGCAGTACTTC. Translation gives CASSFGQGTAYEQYF. The gene calls are TRBV11-2 and TRBJ2-7, with 9 positions matching TRBD1. This CDR3 is 15 amino acids long. After removal of 3 bases from V and 2 bases from J, the junction contained 5 bases not matched to a gene. CDR1 is SGHAT, CDR2 FQNNGV, per germline.

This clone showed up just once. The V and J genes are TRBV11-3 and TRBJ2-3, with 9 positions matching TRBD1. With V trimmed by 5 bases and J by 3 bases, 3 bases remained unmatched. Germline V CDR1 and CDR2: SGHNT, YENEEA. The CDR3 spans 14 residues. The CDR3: CASSRTGVTDTQYF. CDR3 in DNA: TGTGCCAGCAGCCGGACAGGGGTGACAGATACGCAGTATTTT.

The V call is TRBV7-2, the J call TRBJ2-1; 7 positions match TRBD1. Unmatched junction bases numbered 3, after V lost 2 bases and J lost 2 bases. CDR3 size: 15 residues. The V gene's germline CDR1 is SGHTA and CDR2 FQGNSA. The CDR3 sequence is CASSLPQGAYNEQFF. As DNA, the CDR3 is TGTGCCAGCAGCTTACCCCAGGGGGCCTACAATGAGCAGTTCTTC.

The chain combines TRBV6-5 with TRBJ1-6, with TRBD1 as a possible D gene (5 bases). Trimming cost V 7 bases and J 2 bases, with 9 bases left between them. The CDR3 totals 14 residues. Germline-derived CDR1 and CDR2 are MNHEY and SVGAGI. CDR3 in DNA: TGTGCCAGCATCGGCAGGGCCTATAATTCACCCCTCCACTTT. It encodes CASIGRAYNSPLHF.

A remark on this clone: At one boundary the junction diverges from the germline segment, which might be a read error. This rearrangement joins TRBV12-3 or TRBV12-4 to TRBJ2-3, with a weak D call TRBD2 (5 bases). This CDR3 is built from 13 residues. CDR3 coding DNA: TGTGCCAGCAGTCTAGCAGTTCGGGATACGCAGTATTTT. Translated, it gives CASSLAVRDTQYF.

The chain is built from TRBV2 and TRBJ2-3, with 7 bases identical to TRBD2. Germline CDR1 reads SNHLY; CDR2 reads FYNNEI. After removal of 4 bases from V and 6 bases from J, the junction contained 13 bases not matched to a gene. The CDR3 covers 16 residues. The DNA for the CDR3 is TGTGCCAGCAGTGTAAGACAGTTCGGGGGAGGGGATACGCAGTATTTT. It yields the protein CASSVRQFGGGDTQYF.

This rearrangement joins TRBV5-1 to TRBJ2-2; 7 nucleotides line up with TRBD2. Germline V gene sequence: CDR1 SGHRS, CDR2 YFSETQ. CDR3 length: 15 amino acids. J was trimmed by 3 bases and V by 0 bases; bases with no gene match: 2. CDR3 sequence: CASSLATSYTGELFF. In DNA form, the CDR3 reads TGCGCCAGCAGCTTGGCGACTAGCTACACCGGGGAGCTGTTTTTT.

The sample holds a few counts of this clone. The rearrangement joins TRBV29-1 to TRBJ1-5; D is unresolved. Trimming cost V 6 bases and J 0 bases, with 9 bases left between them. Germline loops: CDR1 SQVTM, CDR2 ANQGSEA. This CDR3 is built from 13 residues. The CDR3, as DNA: TGCAGCGTAACAGTAAATAGCAATCAGCCCCAGCATTTT. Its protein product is CSVTVNSNQPQHF. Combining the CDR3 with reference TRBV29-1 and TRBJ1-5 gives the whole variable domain SAVISQKPSRDICQRGTSLTIQCQVDSQVTMMFWYRQQPGQSLTLIATANQGSEATYESGFVIDKFPISRPNLTFSTLTVSNMSPEDSSIYLCSVTVNSNQPQHFGDGTRLSIL.

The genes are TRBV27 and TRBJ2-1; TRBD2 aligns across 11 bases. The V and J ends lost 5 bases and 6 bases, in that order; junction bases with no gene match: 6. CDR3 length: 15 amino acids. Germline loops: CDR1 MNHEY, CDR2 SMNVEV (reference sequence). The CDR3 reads CASSLSGRAFNEQFF. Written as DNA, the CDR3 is TGTGCCAGCAGTCTTAGCGGGAGGGCCTTCAATGAGCAGTTCTTC.

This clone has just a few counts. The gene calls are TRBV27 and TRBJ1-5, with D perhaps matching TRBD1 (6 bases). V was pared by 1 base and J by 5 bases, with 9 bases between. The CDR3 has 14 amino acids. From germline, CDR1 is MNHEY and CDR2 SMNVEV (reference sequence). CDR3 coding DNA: TGTGCCAGCAGTTTATATGGGGGCGATCAGCCCCAGCATTTT. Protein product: CASSLYGGDQPQHF.

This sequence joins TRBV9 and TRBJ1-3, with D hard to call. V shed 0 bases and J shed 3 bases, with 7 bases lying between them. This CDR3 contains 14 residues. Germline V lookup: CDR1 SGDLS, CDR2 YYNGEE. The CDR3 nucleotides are TGTGCCAGCAGCGTAGGGGAGTATGGAAACACCATATATTTT. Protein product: CASSVGEYGNTIYF.

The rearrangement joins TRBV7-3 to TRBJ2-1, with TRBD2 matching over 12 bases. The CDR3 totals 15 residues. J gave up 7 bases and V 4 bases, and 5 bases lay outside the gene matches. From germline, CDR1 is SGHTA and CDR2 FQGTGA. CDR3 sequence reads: CASSSLAGGPNEQFF. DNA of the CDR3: TGTGCCAGCAGCTCGCTAGCGGGAGGGCCGAATGAGCAGTTCTTC.

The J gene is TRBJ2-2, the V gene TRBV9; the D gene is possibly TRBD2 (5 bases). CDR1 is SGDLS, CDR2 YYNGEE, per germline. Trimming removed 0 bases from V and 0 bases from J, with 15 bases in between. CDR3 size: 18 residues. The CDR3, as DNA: TGTGCCAGCAGCGTAGTGTTCGGGGAAGCGGCGAACACCGGGGAGCTGTTTTTT. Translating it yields CASSVVFGEAANTGELFF.

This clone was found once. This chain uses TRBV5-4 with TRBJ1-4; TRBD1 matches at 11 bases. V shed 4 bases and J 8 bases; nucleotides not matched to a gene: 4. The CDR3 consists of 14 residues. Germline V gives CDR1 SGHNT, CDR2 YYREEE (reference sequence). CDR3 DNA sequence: TGTGCCAGCAGCGGGACAGGGGGAGGCGAAAAACTGTTTTTT. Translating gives CASSGTGGGEKLFF.

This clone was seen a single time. The CDR3 region has the DNA TGTGCCAGCAGCCCAACCCTAGCGGGGCAGGACAATGAGCAGTTCTTC. It encodes CASSPTLAGQDNEQFF. The chain joins TRBV5-4 to TRBJ2-1; TRBD2 agrees at 9 bases. The CDR3 length is 16 residues. Losses at the gene ends were 4 bases for V and 5 bases for J; bases not matched to a gene: 10. Germline V lookup: CDR1 SGHNT, CDR2 YYREEE (reference sequence).

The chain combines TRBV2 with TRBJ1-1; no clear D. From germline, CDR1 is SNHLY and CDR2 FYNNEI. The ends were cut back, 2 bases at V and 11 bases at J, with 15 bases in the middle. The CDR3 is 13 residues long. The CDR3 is CASSERTEREAFF. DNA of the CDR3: TGTGCCAGCAGTGAAAGGACTGAGAGGGAGGCTTTCTTT.

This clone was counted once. CDR3 in DNA: TGCGCCAGCAGCCCCGGGACAGGGATTTCTTCACCCCTCCACTTT. This sequence encodes CASSPGTGISSPLHF. V and J are TRBV5-1 and TRBJ1-6; 9 bases fit TRBD1. The CDR3 runs to 15 residues. V shed 4 bases, J shed 9 bases, and the junction held 8 bases outside the gene matches. Per the germline V gene, CDR1 is SGHRS and CDR2 is YFSETQ.

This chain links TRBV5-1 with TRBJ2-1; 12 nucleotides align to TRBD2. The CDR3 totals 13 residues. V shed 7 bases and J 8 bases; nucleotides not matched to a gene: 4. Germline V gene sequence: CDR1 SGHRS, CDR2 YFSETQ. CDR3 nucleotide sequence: TGCGCCAGCGAGGCTAGCGGGAGGGATGAGCAGTTCTTC. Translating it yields CASEASGRDEQFF.

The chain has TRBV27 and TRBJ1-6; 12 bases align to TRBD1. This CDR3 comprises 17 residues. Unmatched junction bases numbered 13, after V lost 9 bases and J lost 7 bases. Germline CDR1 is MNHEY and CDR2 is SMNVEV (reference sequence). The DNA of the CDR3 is TGTGCCAGGCACGCCGCGGGACAGGGGGCTGTAAATTCACCCCTCCACTTT. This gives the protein CARHAAGQGAVNSPLHF.

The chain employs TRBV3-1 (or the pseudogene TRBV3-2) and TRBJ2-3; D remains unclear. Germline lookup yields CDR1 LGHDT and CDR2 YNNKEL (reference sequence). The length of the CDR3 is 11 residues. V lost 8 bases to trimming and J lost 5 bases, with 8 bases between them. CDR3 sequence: CASAQVDTQYF. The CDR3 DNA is TGTGCCAGCGCCCAGGTAGATACGCAGTATTTT.

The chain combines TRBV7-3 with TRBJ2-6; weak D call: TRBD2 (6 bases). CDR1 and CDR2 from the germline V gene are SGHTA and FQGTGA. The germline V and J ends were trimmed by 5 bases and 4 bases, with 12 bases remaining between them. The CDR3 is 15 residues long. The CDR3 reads CASSIGGAGANVLTF. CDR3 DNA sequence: TGTGCCAGCAGCATTGGAGGGGCCGGGGCCAACGTCCTGACTTTC.